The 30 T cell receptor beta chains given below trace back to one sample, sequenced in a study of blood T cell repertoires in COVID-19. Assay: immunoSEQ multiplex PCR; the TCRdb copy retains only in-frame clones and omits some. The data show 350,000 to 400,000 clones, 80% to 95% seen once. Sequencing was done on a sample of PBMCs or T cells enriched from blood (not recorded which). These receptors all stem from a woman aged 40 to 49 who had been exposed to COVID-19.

The CDR3 loop is CASSLKAGTLNNQPQHF. The CDR3 nucleotides read TGTGCCAGCAGCTTAAAGGCAGGGACTTTAAACAATCAGCCCCAGCATTTT. J is TRBJ1-5 and V is TRBV7-2, with D tentatively TRBD1 (5 bases). The CDR3 is made up of 17 amino acids. Germline V gene data show CDR1 as SGHTA and CDR2 as FQGNSA. V lost 2 bases to trimming and J lost 3 bases, with 17 bases between them.

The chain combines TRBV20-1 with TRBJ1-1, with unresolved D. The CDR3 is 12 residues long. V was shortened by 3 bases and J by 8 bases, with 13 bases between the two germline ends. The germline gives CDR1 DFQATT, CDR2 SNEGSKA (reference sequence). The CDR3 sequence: CSASGTYREAFF. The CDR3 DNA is TGCAGTGCTAGTGGCACCTACCGGGAAGCTTTCTTT.

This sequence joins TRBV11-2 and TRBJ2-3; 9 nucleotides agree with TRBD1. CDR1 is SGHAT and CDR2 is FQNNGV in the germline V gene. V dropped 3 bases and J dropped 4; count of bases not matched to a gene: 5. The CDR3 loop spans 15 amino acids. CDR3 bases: TGTGCCAGCAGCTTGGGACAGGGAATTCCAGATACGCAGTATTTT. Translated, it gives CASSLGQGIPDTQYF.

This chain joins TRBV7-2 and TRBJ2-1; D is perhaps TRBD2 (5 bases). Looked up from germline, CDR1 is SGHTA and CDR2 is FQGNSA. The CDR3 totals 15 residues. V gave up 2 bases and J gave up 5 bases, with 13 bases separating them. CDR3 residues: CASSLIKADHNEQFF. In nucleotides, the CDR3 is TGTGCCAGCAGCTTAATCAAAGCGGACCACAATGAGCAGTTCTTC.

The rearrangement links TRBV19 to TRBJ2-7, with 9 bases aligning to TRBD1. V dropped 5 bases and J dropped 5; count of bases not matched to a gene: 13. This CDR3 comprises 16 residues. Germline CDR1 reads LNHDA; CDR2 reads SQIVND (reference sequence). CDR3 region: CASSPEGQGYVDEQYF. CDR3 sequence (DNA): TGTGCCAGTAGTCCGGAAGGACAGGGGTATGTCGACGAGCAGTACTTC.

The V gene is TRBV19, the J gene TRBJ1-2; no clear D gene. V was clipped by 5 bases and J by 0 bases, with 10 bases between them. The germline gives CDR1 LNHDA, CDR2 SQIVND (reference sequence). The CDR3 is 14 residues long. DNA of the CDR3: TGTGCCAGTAGTGCCCTTCTAGCTAACTATGGCTACACCTTC. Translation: CASSALLANYGYTF.

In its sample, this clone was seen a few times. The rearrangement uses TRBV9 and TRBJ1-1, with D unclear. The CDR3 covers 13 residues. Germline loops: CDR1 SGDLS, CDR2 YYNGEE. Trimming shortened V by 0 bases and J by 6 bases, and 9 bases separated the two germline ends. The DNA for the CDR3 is TGTGCCAGCAGCGTAGACCGGCAGGCTGAAGCTTTCTTT. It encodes CASSVDRQAEAFF.

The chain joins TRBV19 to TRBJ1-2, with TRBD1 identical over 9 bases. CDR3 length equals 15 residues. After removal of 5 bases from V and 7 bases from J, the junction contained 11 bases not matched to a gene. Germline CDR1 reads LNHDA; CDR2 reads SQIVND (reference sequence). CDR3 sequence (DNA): TGTGCCAGTAGTCCCAAGAGTGCGGGACAGGGTGGCTACACCTTC. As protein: CASSPKSAGQGGYTF.

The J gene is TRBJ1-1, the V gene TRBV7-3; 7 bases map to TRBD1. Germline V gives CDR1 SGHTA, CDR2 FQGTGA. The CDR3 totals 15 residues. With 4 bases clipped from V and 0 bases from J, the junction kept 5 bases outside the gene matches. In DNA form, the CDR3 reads TGTGCCAGCAGCTCCTCCGGGACAGTGAACACTGAAGCTTTCTTT. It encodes CASSSSGTVNTEAFF.

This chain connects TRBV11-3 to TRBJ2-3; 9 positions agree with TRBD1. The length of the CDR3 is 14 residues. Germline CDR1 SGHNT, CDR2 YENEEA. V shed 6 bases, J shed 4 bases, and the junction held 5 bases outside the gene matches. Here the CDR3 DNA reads TGTGCCAGCAGACGAGGGACAGGGTCAGATACGCAGTATTTT. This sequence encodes CASRRGTGSDTQYF.

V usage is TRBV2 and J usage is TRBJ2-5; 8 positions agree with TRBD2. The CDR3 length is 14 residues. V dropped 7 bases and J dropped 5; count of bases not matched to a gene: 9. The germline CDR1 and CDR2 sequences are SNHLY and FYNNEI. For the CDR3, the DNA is TGTGCCAGCAATTACGGGGGGGGTAGGGAGACCCAGTACTTC. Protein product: CASNYGGGRETQYF.

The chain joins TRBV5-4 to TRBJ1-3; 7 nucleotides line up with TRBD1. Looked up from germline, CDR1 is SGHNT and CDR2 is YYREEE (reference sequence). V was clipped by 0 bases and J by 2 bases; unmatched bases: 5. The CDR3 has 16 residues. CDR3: CASSLGQGRTGNTIYF. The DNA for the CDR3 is TGTGCCAGCAGCTTGGGACAGGGTCGAACTGGAAACACCATATATTTT.

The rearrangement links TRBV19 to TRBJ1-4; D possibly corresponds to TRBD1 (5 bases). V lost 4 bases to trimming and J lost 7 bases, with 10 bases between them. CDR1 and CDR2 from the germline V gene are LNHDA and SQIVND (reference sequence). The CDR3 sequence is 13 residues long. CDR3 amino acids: CASSRPQVEKLFF. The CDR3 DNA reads TGTGCCAGTAGTAGACCACAGGTTGAAAAACTGTTTTTT. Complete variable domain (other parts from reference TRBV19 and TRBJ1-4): DGGITQSPKYLFRKEGQNVTLSCEQNLNHDAMYWYRQDPGQGLRLIYYSQIVNDFQKGDIAEGYSVSREKKESFPLTVTSAQKNPTAFYLCASSRPQVEKLFFGSGTQLSVL.

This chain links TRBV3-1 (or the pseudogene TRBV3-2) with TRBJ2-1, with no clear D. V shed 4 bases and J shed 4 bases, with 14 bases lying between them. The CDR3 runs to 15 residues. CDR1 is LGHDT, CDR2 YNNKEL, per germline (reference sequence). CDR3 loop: CASSPSTPRYNEQFF. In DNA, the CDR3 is TGTGCCAGCAGCCCCTCGACCCCGAGGTACAATGAGCAGTTCTTC.

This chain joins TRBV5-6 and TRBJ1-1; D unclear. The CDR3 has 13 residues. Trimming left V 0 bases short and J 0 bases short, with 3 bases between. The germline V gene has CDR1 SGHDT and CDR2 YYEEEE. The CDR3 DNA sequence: TGTGCCAGCAGCTTGGTCATGAACACTGAAGCTTTCTTT. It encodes CASSLVMNTEAFF.

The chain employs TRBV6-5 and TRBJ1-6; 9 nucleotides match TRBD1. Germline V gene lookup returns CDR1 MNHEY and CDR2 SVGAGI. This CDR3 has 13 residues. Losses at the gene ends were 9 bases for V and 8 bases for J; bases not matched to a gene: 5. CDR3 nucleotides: TGTGCCAGTTCCGGGACAGGGTATTCACCCCTCCACTTT. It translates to CASSGTGYSPLHF.

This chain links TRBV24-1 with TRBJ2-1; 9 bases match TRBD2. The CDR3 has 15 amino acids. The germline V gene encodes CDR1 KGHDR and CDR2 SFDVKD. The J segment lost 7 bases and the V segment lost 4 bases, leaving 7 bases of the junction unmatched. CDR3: CATSEGGRARNEQFF. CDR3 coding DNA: TGTGCCACCAGTGAAGGCGGGAGGGCCAGGAATGAGCAGTTCTTC.

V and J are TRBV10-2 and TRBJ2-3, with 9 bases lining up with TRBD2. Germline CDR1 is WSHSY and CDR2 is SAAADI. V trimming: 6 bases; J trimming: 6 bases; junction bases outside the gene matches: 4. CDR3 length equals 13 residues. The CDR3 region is CASRGGTSDTQYF. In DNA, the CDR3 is TGCGCCAGCAGGGGGGGGACTAGCGATACGCAGTATTTT.

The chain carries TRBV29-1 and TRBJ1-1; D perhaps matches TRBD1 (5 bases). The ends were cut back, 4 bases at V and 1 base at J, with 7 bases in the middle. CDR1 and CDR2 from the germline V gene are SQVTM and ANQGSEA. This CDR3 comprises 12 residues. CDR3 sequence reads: CSVAGWNTEAFF. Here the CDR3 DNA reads TGCAGCGTTGCAGGGTGGAACACTGAAGCTTTCTTT.

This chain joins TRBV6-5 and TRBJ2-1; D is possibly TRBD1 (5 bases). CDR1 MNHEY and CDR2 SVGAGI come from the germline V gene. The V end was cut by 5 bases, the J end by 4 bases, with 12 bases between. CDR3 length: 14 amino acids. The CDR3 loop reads CASSPRAGYNEQFF. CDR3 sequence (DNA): TGTGCCAGCAGTCCCCGCGCAGGGTACAATGAGCAGTTCTTC.

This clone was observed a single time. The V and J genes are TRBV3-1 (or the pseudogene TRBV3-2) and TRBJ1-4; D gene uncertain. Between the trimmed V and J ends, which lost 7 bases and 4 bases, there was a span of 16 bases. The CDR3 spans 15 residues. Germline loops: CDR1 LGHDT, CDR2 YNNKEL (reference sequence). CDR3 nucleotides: TGTGCCAGCACCCGAATTTTAGGAGTTAATGAAAAACTGTTTTTT. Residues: CASTRILGVNEKLFF.

CDR3 protein: CASRSTKRGGWGNEQFF. DNA for the CDR3: TGTGCCAGCAGATCTACTAAGCGTGGGGGGTGGGGCAATGAGCAGTTCTTC. This chain uses TRBV7-2 with TRBJ2-1, with D perhaps matching TRBD2 (6 bases). V lost 6 bases and J 6 bases, leaving 24 bases between the germline ends. The CDR3 is made up of 17 amino acids. Germline assignment: CDR1 SGHTA and CDR2 FQGNSA.

The CDR3 DNA reads as TGCGCCAGCAGCCGCGGACTAGCGGGAAGCAATGAGCAGTTCTTC. Amino acid sequence: CASSRGLAGSNEQFF. The V call is TRBV4-3, the J call TRBJ2-1, with 12 bases fitting TRBD2. V trimming: 4 bases; J trimming: 6 bases; junction bases outside the gene matches: 4. The CDR3 runs to 15 residues. Germline CDR1 and CDR2: LGHNA and YSLEER.

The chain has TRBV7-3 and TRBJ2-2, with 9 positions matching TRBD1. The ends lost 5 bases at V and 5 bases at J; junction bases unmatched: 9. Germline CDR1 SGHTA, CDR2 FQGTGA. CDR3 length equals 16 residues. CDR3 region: CASSRPGTGQTGELFF. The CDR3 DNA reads TGTGCCAGCAGCCGACCCGGGACAGGGCAAACCGGGGAGCTGTTTTTT.

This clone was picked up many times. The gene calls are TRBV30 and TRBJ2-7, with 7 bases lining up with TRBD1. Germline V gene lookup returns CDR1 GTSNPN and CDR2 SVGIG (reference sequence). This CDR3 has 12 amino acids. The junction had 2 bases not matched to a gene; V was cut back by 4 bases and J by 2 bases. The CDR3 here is CAWKTGTYEQYF. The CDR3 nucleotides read TGTGCCTGGAAGACAGGGACCTACGAGCAGTACTTC.

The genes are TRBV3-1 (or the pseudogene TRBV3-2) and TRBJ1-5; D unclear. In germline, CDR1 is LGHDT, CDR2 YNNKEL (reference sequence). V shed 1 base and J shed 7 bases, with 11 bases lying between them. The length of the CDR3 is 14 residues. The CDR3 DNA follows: TGTGCCAGCAGCCAAGCCTCAGGAGGACAGCCCCAGCATTTT. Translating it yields CASSQASGGQPQHF.

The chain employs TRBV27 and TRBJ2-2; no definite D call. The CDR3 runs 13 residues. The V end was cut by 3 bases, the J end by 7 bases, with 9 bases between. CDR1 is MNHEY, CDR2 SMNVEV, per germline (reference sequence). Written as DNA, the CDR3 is TGTGCCAGCAGTTTGGCTCACGACGGGGAGCTGTTTTTT. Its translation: CASSLAHDGELFF.

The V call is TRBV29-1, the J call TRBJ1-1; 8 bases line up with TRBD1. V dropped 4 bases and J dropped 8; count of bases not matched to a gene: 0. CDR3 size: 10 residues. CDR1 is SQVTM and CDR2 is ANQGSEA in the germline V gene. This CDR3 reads CSVGDREAFF. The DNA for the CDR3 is TGCAGCGTTGGGGACAGGGAAGCTTTCTTT.

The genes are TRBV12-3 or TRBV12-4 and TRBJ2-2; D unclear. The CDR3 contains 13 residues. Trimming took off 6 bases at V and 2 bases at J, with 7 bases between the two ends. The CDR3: CASSPYNTGELFF. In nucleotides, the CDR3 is TGTGCCAGCAGCCCTTATAACACCGGGGAGCTGTTTTTT.

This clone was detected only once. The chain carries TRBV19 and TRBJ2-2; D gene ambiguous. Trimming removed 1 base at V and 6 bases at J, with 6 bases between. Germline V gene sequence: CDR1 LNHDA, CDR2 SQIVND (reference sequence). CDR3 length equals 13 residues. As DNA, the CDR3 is TGTGCCAGTAGTATAGGAACGGCCGGGGAGCTGTTTTTT. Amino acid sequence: CASSIGTAGELFF.